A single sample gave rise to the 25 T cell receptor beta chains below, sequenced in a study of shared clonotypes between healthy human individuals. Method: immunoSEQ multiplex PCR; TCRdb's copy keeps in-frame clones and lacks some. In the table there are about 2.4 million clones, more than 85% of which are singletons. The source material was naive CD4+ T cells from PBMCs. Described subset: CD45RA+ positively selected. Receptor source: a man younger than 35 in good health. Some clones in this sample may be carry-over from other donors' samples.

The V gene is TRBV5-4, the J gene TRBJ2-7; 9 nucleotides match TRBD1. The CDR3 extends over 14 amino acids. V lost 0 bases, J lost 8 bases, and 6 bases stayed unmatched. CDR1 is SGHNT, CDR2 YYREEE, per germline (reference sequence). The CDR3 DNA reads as TGTGCCAGCAGCTTGGAGGGACAGGGTATCAAGCAGTACTTC. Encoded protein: CASSLEGQGIKQYF.

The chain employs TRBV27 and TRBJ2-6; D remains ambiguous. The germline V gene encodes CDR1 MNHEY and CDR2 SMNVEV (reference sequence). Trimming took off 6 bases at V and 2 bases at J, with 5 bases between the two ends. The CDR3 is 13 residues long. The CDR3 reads CASRSTGANVLTF. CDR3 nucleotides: TGTGCCAGCAGATCGACTGGGGCCAACGTCCTGACTTTC.

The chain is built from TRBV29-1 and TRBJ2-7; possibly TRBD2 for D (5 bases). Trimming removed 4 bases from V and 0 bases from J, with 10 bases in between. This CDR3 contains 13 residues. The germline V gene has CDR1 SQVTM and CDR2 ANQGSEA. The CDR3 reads CSVGTRFSYEQYF. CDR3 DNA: TGCAGCGTTGGTACTAGATTCTCCTACGAGCAGTACTTC.

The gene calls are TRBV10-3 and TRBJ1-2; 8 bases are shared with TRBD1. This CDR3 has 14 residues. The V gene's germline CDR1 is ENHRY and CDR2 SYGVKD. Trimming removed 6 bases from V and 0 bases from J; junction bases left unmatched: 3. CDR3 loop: CAIRDRDTNYGYTF. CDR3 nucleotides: TGTGCCATCAGGGACAGGGATACTAACTATGGCTACACCTTC.

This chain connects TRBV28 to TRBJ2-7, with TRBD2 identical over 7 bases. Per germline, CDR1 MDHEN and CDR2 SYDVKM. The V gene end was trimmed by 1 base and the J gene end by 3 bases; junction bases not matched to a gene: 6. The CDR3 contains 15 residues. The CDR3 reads CASSLFTGRSYEQYF. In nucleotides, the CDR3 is TGTGCCAGCAGTTTATTCACCGGGAGGAGCTACGAGCAGTACTTC.

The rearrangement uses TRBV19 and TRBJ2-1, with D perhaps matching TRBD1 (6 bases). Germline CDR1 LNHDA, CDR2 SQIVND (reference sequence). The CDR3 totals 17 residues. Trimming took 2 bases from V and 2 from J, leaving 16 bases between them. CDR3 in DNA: TGTGCCAGTAGTATATACAGTCAACAGGGCCCCTACAATGAGCAGTTCTTC. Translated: CASSIYSQQGPYNEQFF.

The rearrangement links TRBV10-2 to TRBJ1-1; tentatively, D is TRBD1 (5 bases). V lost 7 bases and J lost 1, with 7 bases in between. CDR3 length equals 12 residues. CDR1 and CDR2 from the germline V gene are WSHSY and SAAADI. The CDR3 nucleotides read TGCGCCAGCACAACAGGGAACACTGAAGCTTTCTTT. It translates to CASTTGNTEAFF.

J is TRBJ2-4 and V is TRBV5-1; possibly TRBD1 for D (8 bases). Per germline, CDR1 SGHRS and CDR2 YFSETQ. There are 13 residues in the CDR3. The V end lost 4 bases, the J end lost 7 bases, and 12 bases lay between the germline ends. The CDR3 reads CASSIQGGNIQYF. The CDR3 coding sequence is TGCGCCAGCAGCATACAGGGGGGGAACATTCAGTACTTC.

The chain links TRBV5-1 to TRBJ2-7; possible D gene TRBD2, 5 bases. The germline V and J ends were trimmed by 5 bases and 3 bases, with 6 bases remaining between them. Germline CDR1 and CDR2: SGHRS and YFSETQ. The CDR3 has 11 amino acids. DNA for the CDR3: TGCGCCAGCAGACTAGTCTACGAGCAGTACTTC. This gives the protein CASRLVYEQYF.

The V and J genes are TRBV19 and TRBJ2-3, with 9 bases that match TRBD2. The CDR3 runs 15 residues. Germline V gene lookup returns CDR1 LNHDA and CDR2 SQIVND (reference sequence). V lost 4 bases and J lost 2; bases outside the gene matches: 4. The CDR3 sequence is CASSSPSGTTDTQYF. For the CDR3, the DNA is TGTGCCAGTAGTAGTCCTAGCGGGACCACAGATACGCAGTATTTT.

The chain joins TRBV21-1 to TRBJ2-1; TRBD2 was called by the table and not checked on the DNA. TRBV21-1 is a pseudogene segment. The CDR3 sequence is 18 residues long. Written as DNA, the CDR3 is TGTGCCAGCAGCAAATTTCCTAGCGGGAGGAGGAGGAAAAATGAGCAGTTCTTC. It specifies CASSKFPSGRRRKNEQFF.

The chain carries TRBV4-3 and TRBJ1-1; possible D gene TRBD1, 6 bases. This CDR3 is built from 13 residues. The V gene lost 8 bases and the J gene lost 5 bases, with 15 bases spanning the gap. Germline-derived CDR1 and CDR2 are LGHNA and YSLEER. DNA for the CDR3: TGCGCCAGCGGGAGGGGAGGGGGAACTGAAGCTTTCTTT. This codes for CASGRGGGTEAFF.

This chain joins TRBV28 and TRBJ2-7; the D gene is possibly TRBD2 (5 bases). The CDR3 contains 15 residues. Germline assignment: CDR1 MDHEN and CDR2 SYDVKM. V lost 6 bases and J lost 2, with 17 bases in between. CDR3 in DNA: TGTGCCAGCAGCTCCCTAACTGGACTTACCTACGAGCAGTACTTC. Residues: CASSSLTGLTYEQYF.

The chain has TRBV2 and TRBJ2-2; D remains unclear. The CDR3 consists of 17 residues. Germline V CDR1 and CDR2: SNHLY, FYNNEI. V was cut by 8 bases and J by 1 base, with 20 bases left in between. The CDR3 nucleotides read TGTGCCAGCCAGTTTGAACGTGGCTACCTGAACACCGGGGAGCTGTTTTTT. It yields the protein CASQFERGYLNTGELFF.

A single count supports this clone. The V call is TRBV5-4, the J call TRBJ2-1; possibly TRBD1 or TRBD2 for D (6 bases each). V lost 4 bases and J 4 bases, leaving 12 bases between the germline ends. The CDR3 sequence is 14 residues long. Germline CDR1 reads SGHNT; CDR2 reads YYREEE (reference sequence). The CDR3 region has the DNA TGTGCCAGCAGCCATAAGGGGGGATACAATGAGCAGTTCTTC. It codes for CASSHKGGYNEQFF.

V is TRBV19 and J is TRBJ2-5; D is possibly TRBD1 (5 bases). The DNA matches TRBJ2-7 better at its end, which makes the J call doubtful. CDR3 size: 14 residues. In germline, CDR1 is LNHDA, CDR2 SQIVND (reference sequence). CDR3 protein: CASSPIAGNYEQYF. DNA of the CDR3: TGTGCCAGTAGTCCTATAGCAGGGAACTACGAGCAGTACTTC.

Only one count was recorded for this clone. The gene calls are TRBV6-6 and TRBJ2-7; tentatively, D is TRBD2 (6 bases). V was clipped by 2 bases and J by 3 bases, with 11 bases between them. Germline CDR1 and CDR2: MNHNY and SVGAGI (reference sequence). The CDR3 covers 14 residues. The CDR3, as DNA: TGTGCCAGCAGTTACAGGCTGGGGGGCTACGAGCAGTACTTC. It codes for CASSYRLGGYEQYF.

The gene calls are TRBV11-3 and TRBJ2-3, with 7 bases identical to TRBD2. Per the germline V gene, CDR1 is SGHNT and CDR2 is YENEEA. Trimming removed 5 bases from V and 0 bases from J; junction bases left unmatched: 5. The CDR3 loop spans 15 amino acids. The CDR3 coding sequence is TGTGCCAGCAGCGCCGGGACTACCAGCACAGATACGCAGTATTTT. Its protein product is CASSAGTTSTDTQYF.

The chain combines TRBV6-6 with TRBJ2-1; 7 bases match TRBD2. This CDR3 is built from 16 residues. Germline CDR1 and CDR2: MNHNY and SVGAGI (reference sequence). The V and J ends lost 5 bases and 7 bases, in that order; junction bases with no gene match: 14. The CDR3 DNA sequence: TGTGCCAGCAGTCCCGGGGGGAGGGGTTTTAGGAATGAGCAGTTCTTC. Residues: CASSPGGRGFRNEQFF.

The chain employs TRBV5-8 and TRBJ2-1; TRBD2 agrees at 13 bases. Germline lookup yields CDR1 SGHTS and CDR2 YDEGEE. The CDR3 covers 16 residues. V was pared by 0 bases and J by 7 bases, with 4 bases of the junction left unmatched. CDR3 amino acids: CASSLGWTSGSNEQFF. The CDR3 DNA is TGTGCCAGCAGCTTGGGGTGGACTAGCGGGAGTAATGAGCAGTTCTTC.

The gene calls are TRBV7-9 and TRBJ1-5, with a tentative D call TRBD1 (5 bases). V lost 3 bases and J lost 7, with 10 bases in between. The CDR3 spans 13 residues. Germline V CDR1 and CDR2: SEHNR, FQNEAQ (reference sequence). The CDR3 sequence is CASSFRQGQPQHF. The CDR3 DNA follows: TGTGCCAGCAGCTTCCGGCAGGGACAGCCCCAGCATTTT.

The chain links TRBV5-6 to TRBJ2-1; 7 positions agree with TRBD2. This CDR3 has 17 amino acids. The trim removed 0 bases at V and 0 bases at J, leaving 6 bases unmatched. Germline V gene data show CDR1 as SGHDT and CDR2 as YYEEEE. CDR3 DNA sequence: TGTGCCAGCAGCTTGGGCCTCGGCGGGAGCTCCTACAATGAGCAGTTCTTC. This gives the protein CASSLGLGGSSYNEQFF.

In DNA form, the CDR3 reads TGCAGCGGGCGTCTCCGAGGGACCTACAATGAGCAGTTCTTC. Translated, it gives CSGRLRGTYNEQFF. The chain recombines TRBV29-1 with TRBJ2-1, with D perhaps matching TRBD2 (5 bases). Between the trimmed V and J ends, which lost 7 bases and 2 bases, there was a span of 15 bases. This CDR3 spans 14 amino acids. Germline lookup yields CDR1 SQVTM and CDR2 ANQGSEA.

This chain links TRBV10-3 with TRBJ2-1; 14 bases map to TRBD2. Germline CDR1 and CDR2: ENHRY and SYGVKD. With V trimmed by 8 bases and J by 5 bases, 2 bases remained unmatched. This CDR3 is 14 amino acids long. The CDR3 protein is CAIRLAGGNNEQFF. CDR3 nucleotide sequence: TGTGCCATCCGACTAGCGGGAGGGAACAATGAGCAGTTCTTC.

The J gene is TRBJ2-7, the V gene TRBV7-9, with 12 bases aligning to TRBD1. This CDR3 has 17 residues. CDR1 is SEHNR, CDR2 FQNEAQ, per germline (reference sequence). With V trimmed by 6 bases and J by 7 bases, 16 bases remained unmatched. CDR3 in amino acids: CASSLQTLGQGAGEQYF. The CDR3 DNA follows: TGTGCCAGCAGTTTGCAAACTTTGGGACAGGGGGCGGGAGAGCAGTACTTC.